The clone carrying this T cell receptor beta chain was observed at least ten times. The identical CDR3 is also encoded by other nucleotide sequences in the sample. Nobody among the patients had been given any treatment before thyroid surgery. Germline V gene sequence: CDR1 LNHDA, CDR2 SQIVND (reference sequence). The CDR3 runs to 13 residues. V was pared by 5 bases and J by 2 bases, with 6 bases between. The sample originates from a study of metastatic and nonmetastatic thyroid tumors. Overall study: The study looked at repertoires side by side in blood and in tumor or nodule tissue from malignant and benign thyroid patients.

Using MiXCR, TCRdb reanalyzed the PCR reads. The sample records tens of thousands of clones, around 10% being singletons. Material for sequencing was blood. The rearrangement joins TRBV19 to TRBJ2-2; no reliable D call. This sequence was found in a male donor with papillary thyroid cancer or a benign thyroid nodule (not recorded which). Some clones in this sample may be carry-over from other donors' samples. CDR3 coding DNA: TGTGCCAGTAGTGCCATTAACACCGGGGAGCTGTTTTTT. This gives the protein CASSAINTGELFF.